These 13 T cell receptor beta chains were all obtained from the same sample, sequenced in a study of T cells in Graves' hyperthyroidism and ophthalmopathy. TCR beta CDR3 region amplification was performed from RNA transcripts. When the TCR CDR3 underwent first-round RT-PCR, the HTBI primer set was used. TCRdb called the multiplex PCR reads again in MiXCR, with one record for every CDR3 protein. The data contain about 640,000 distinct CDR3 sequences, less than 45% of them singletons. Sequenced sample: peripheral blood or thyroid tissue (not recorded which). The receptors derive from an adult man with Graves' disease, either hyperthyroidism or ophthalmopathy (not recorded which).

V gene TRBV10-3 combines with J gene TRBJ2-6, with 7 bases aligning to TRBD1. There are 17 residues in the CDR3. The germline V gene encodes CDR1 ENHRY and CDR2 SYGVKD. Unmatched junction bases numbered 8, after V lost 6 bases and J lost 0 bases. For the CDR3, the DNA is TGTGCCATCAGCTCGGGACAGAGGAGCTCTGGGGCCAACGTCCTGACTTTC. This translates into CAISSGQRSSGANVLTF.

The genes are TRBV29-1 and TRBJ1-1; no reliable D call. Germline CDR1 SQVTM, CDR2 ANQGSEA. The CDR3 is 14 residues long. V lost 8 bases to trimming and J lost 1 base, with 17 bases between them. The CDR3 region is CSRLRLVSNTEAFF. CDR3 nucleotide sequence: TGCAGCAGGCTTCGACTAGTATCGAACACTGAAGCTTTCTTT.

This clonotype was picked up many times. The chain couples TRBV10-3 to TRBJ2-7, with D perhaps TRBD2 (5 bases). Deletions cut 1 base from V and 5 bases from J, with 6 bases between. The CDR3 runs 12 residues. Germline CDR1 and CDR2: ENHRY and SYGVKD. The CDR3 DNA reads TGTGCCATCAGTGAGTACGGGAACGAGCAGTACTTC. Protein product: CAISEYGNEQYF.

The chain couples TRBV7-9 to TRBJ2-5; tentative D call: TRBD2 (5 bases). The V and J ends lost 1 base and 4 bases respectively, with 19 bases between them. Germline values: CDR1 SEHNR, CDR2 FQNEAQ (reference sequence). The CDR3 totals 17 residues. This CDR3 reads CASSLVASPRGRETQYF. The CDR3 nucleotides are TGTGCCAGCAGCTTAGTGGCTAGCCCACGAGGGAGAGAGACCCAGTACTTC.

The V call is TRBV6-5, the J call TRBJ1-6, with unresolved D. Germline-derived CDR1 and CDR2 are MNHEY and SVGAGI. V was shortened by 6 bases and J by 10 bases, with 22 bases between the two germline ends. This CDR3 contains 16 residues. This chain's CDR3 is CASSPASYGRNSPLHF. CDR3 sequence (DNA): TGTGCCAGCAGCCCCGCCTCATATGGTCGAAACTCACCCCTCCACTTT.

The chain uses TRBV29-1 and TRBJ1-1; possibly TRBD1 for D (6 bases). Germline V CDR1 and CDR2: SQVTM, ANQGSEA. V was clipped by 0 bases and J by 0 bases, with 11 bases between them. The CDR3 is made up of 15 amino acids. The CDR3 sequence is CSVEDPGTMNTEAFF. CDR3 sequence (DNA): TGCAGCGTTGAAGATCCGGGGACAATGAACACTGAAGCTTTCTTT.

The CDR3 sequence is CASSLNSGTEAFF. CDR3 DNA: TGCGCCAGCAGCTTAAACAGTGGCACTGAAGCTTTCTTT. V usage is TRBV5-1 and J usage is TRBJ1-1, with D unclear. The CDR3 loop spans 13 amino acids. Germline V lookup: CDR1 SGHRS, CDR2 YFSETQ. V was pared by 2 bases and J by 4 bases, with 9 bases between.

This chain uses TRBV20-1 with TRBJ2-7; tentative D call: TRBD1 (6 bases). The CDR3 runs 13 residues. Germline V gene data show CDR1 as DFQATT and CDR2 as SNEGSKA (reference sequence). Trimming removed 5 bases from V and 0 bases from J, with 11 bases in between. The DNA of the CDR3 is TGCAGTGCTCAGGGGACGGACTCCTACGAGCAGTACTTC. The encoded protein is CSAQGTDSYEQYF.

This clonotype was seen repeatedly, ten times or more. This sequence joins TRBV24-1 and TRBJ2-5, with 8 bases fitting TRBD1. This CDR3 contains 15 residues. V lost 4 bases and J lost 2; bases outside the gene matches: 5. The germline gives CDR1 KGHDR, CDR2 SFDVKD. The CDR3 sequence: CATSDPRQGQETQYF. The CDR3, as DNA: TGTGCCACCAGTGACCCTCGACAGGGGCAAGAGACCCAGTACTTC.

V is TRBV20-1 and J is TRBJ2-5; tentatively, D is TRBD1 (6 bases). Germline values: CDR1 DFQATT, CDR2 SNEGSKA (reference sequence). This CDR3 contains 14 residues. With 3 bases removed from V and 3 bases from J, the gap between germline ends came to 14 bases. The CDR3 loop reads CSASPTGFKETQYF. The CDR3, as DNA: TGCAGTGCTAGTCCGACAGGTTTTAAAGAGACCCAGTACTTC.

The genes are TRBV20-1 and TRBJ2-5; TRBD1 is a possible D gene (5 bases). The CDR3 is made up of 13 amino acids. Trimming removed 0 bases at V and 5 bases at J, with 10 bases between. Per the germline V gene, CDR1 is DFQATT and CDR2 is SNEGSKA (reference sequence). CDR3 amino acids: CSARDSGSETQYF. The CDR3 DNA follows: TGCAGTGCTAGAGATTCAGGGTCGGAGACCCAGTACTTC.

In this sample, this clonotype turned up a few times. CDR3 sequence: CASSTSGQGGHGYTF. CDR3 in DNA: TGTGCCAGCAGCACCTCCGGACAGGGGGGGCATGGCTACACCTTC. The chain is built from TRBV5-6 and TRBJ1-2; the match to TRBD1 covers 10 bases. The CDR3 spans 15 residues. Trimming took 4 bases from V and 6 from J; bases not matched to a gene: 9. Germline lookup yields CDR1 SGHDT and CDR2 YYEEEE.

Comment on this clonotype: The junction and the germline gene differ at one end; a read error may be behind it. This sequence joins TRBV7-9 and TRBJ2-6; unclear D gene. The CDR3 length is 13 residues. CDR1 and CDR2 (germline): SEHNR, FQNEAQ (reference sequence). The CDR3 coding sequence is TGTGCCAGCAGCTTATCGGACCTAGGCGATGAAGCTTTC. Protein sequence: CASSLSDLGDEAF.